The clone carrying this T cell receptor beta chain came up a few times. The sample is drawn from a study of beta chain features in type 1 diabetes. Every bit of the isolated RNA underwent reverse transcription, so sequencing read expressed TCRB transcripts. Some 3.4 million reads were obtained on average from naive, central memory and regulatory T cell samples. TCRdb keeps only in-frame clones here, not all; method: immunoSEQ multiplex PCR. The table includes about 620,000 clones, 15% detected once. In germline, CDR1 is SEHNR, CDR2 FQNEAQ (reference sequence). The CDR3 spans 15 residues. V shed 1 base and J shed 1 base, with 10 bases lying between them. Sorting that relied on CD45RO/CCR7/CD25/CD127/CD95/CD27 yielded CD4+ naive, central memory, regulatory and stem cell-like memory cells.

The receptor comes from a man aged 18 to 29 in good health. Sequencing was done on a sample of naive CD4+ T cells from blood. This chain connects TRBV7-9 to TRBJ1-1; the D is unclear. In DNA form, the CDR3 reads TGTGCCAGCAGCTTAGATTTACGAGCGAACACTGAAGCTTTCTTT. Residues: CASSLDLRANTEAFF.